These 17 T cell receptor beta chains were sequenced from one sample in a study of blood T cell repertoires in COVID-19. Assay: immunoSEQ multiplex PCR; the TCRdb copy retains only in-frame clones and omits some. The repertoire holds roughly 100,000 clones, with roughly 82% as singletons. The sequenced sample was peripheral blood. The receptor source for this set is a man at least 80 years old with acute or convalescent COVID-19.

Only one count was recorded for this clone. V usage is TRBV28 and J usage is TRBJ1-4, with a weak D call TRBD1 (6 bases). The length of the CDR3 is 13 residues. Between the trimmed V and J ends, which lost 6 bases and 10 bases, there was a span of 15 bases. From germline, CDR1 is MDHEN and CDR2 SYDVKM. The chain's CDR3 is CASSQGGLGKLFF. In nucleotides, the CDR3 is TGTGCCAGCAGCCAAGGGGGTCTGGGAAAACTGTTTTTT. The variable domain in full, with the rest retrieved from reference TRBV28 and TRBJ1-4, is DVKVTQSSRYLVKRTGEKVFLECVQDMDHENMFWYRQDPGLGLRLIYFSYDVKMKEKGDIPEGYSVSREKKERFSLILESASTNQTSMYLCASSQGGLGKLFFGSGTQLSVL.

The chain links TRBV2 to TRBJ1-3, with 10 nucleotides matching TRBD1. This CDR3 region has 14 residues. V lost 8 bases and J lost 8; bases outside the gene matches: 9. The germline V gene encodes CDR1 SNHLY and CDR2 FYNNEI. CDR3 loop: CASGQGDLEDTIYF. CDR3 bases: TGTGCCAGCGGACAGGGGGATTTGGAAGACACCATATATTTT.

V gene TRBV10-3 combines with J gene TRBJ2-6; 15 positions agree with TRBD2. Germline trimming cut 9 bases from V and 0 bases from J; bases unmatched to any gene: 6. CDR1 and CDR2 (germline): ENHRY, SYGVKD. The CDR3 has 18 residues. DNA of the CDR3: TGTGCCATTAACCCGGGACTAGCGGGGGGCTCTGGGGCCAACGTCCTGACTTTC. Encoded protein: CAINPGLAGGSGANVLTF.

V gene TRBV5-5 combines with J gene TRBJ1-3, with 7 nucleotides matching TRBD1. Germline CDR1 and CDR2: SGHKS and YYEKEE (reference sequence). V lost 1 base to trimming and J lost 0 bases; unmatched junction nucleotides: 7. The length of the CDR3 is 17 residues. The chain's CDR3 is CASSLLGQSLSGNTIYF. The CDR3 DNA follows: TGTGCCAGCAGCTTGCTGGGACAGTCTCTCTCTGGAAACACCATATATTTT. Using reference TRBV5-5 and TRBJ1-3 for the parts outside the CDR3, the full variable domain is DAGVTQSPTHLIKTRGQQVTLRCSPISGHKSVSWYQQVLGQGPQFIFQYYEKEERGRGNFPDRFSARQFPNYSSELNVNALLLGDSALYLCASSLLGQSLSGNTIYFGEGSWLTVV.

The V and J genes are TRBV9 and TRBJ1-1; 7 nucleotides line up with TRBD1. The CDR3 length is 15 residues. Germline CDR1 is SGDLS and CDR2 is YYNGEE. V was pared by 4 bases and J by 5 bases, with 11 bases of the junction left unmatched. The CDR3 region has the DNA TGTGCCAGCAGCTCGACGACAGGGCCGGGGACTGAAGCTTTCTTT. It specifies CASSSTTGPGTEAFF.

The chain links TRBV6-5 to TRBJ1-2; 9 bases line up with TRBD1. V lost 5 bases and J lost 8; bases outside the gene matches: 6. The CDR3 contains 13 residues. Germline lookup yields CDR1 MNHEY and CDR2 SVGAGI. The DNA for the CDR3 is TGTGCCAGCAGTCGGACCGGGACAGGGGGCTACACCTTC. Protein: CASSRTGTGGYTF.

This clone was observed once. This chain connects TRBV19 to TRBJ2-7; no firm D call. The CDR3 totals 11 residues. Between the trimmed V and J ends, which lost 5 bases and 3 bases, there was a span of 5 bases. Germline V gene data show CDR1 as LNHDA and CDR2 as SQIVND (reference sequence). CDR3 DNA sequence: TGTGCCAGTAGTGAGCACTACGAGCAGTACTTC. Encoded protein: CASSEHYEQYF. The variable domain in full, completed from reference TRBV19 and TRBJ2-7, reads DGGITQSPKYLFRKEGQNVTLSCEQNLNHDAMYWYRQDPGQGLRLIYYSQIVNDFQKGDIAEGYSVSREKKESFPLTVTSAQKNPTAFYLCASSEHYEQYFGPGTRLTVT.

Remarks on this clone: The junction does not match germline at one end; this may be a read error. As DNA, the CDR3 is TGTGCCAGCAGCTTAGACTCCTTCGAGCAGTACTTC. It codes for CASSLDSFEQYF. The genes are TRBV7-9 and TRBJ2-7, with D unresolved. CDR3 length: 12 residues. The V gene's germline CDR1 is SEHNR and CDR2 FQNEAQ (reference sequence).

The J gene is TRBJ2-7, the V gene TRBV7-9, with a possible D match to TRBD2 (6 bases). This CDR3 contains 13 residues. Per the germline V gene, CDR1 is SEHNR and CDR2 is FQNEAQ (reference sequence). Trimming shortened V by 2 bases and J by 5 bases, and 10 bases separated the two germline ends. This CDR3 is CASSLREVNEQYF. The CDR3 bases are TGTGCCAGCAGCTTAAGGGAGGTAAACGAGCAGTACTTC.

This clone was found once. V is TRBV6-6 and J is TRBJ2-1; 8 bases are a match to TRBD1. The CDR3 covers 16 residues. Looked up from germline, CDR1 is MNHNY and CDR2 is SVGAGI (reference sequence). Losses at the gene ends were 5 bases for V and 1 base for J; bases not matched to a gene: 7. CDR3 protein: CASSREDRASYNEQFF. CDR3 sequence (DNA): TGTGCCAGCAGTCGAGAGGACAGGGCATCCTACAATGAGCAGTTCTTC.

The chain carries TRBV28 and TRBJ2-1, with 9 bases that match TRBD2. V dropped 6 bases and J dropped 3; count of bases not matched to a gene: 6. The CDR3 totals 15 residues. Per the germline V gene, CDR1 is MDHEN and CDR2 is SYDVKM. DNA of the CDR3: TGTGCCAGCAGAGGGGGACTAGCAGGCTACAATGAGCAGTTCTTC. It is translated as CASRGGLAGYNEQFF.

V usage is TRBV9 and J usage is TRBJ2-7; a possible D gene is TRBD2 (5 bases). The V end lost 0 bases, the J end lost 2 bases, and 12 bases lay between the germline ends. The CDR3 contains 15 residues. Germline V gene lookup returns CDR1 SGDLS and CDR2 YYNGEE. Here the CDR3 DNA reads TGTGCCAGCAGCGTAGTCCCGGGATCCACCTACGAGCAGTACTTC. Amino acids: CASSVVPGSTYEQYF.

The CDR3 here is CASSPGQGGMNTEAFF. The CDR3 nucleotides are TGTGCCAGCAGCCCAGGACAGGGGGGGATGAACACTGAAGCTTTCTTT. This chain connects TRBV5-8 to TRBJ1-1; 10 nucleotides align to TRBD1. This CDR3 is 16 amino acids long. The germline V gene encodes CDR1 SGHTS and CDR2 YDEGEE. The V and J ends lost 4 bases and 0 bases, in that order; junction bases with no gene match: 6.

The chain couples TRBV9 to TRBJ2-2, with 11 nucleotides matching TRBD1. The CDR3 sequence is 18 residues long. Per the germline V gene, CDR1 is SGDLS and CDR2 is YYNGEE. V shed 2 bases and J 0 bases; nucleotides not matched to a gene: 6. The CDR3 bases are TGTGCCAGCAGCGTCGTCCCGGGACAGGGGGCGAACACCGGGGAGCTGTTTTTT. Translated: CASSVVPGQGANTGELFF.

This clone was seen more than once but under ten times. The V call is TRBV11-2, the J call TRBJ2-3, with TRBD2 matching over 15 bases. The V gene's germline CDR1 is SGHAT and CDR2 FQNNGV. J was trimmed by 4 bases and V by 1 base; bases with no gene match: 3. This CDR3 comprises 17 residues. CDR3 sequence (DNA): TGTGCCAGCAGCTTAGGGACTAGCGGGAGGGCTTCAGATACGCAGTATTTT. It yields the protein CASSLGTSGRASDTQYF.

This chain joins TRBV30 and TRBJ1-6, with 7 nucleotides matching TRBD1. Looked up from germline, CDR1 is GTSNPN and CDR2 is SVGIG (reference sequence). The CDR3 has 13 amino acids. Trimming cost V 8 bases and J 7 bases; bases outside gene matches: 8. CDR3 sequence: CAVLGQPNSPLHF. For the CDR3, the DNA is TGTGCCGTCCTGGGACAGCCCAATTCACCCCTCCACTTT.

This clone was seen more than once but under ten times. DNA for the CDR3: TGTGCCAGCAGTCCATTACAGGTTCCCTACGAGCAGTACTTC. Protein product: CASSPLQVPYEQYF. The chain is built from TRBV28 and TRBJ2-7; possibly TRBD1 for D (5 bases). The germline V and J ends were trimmed by 5 bases and 2 bases, with 13 bases remaining between them. The CDR3 spans 14 residues. CDR1 and CDR2 from the germline V gene are MDHEN and SYDVKM.